The entry below describes one TCR beta chain. The antigen is unknown. Trimming cost V 7 bases and J 0 bases, with 21 bases left between them. Germline CDR1 and CDR2: SEHNR and FQNEAQ (reference sequence). This CDR3 is built from 17 residues. cDNA reverse transcribed from extracted RNA served as the sequencing template. Profiling relied on immunoSEQ multiplex PCR, and the TCRdb table lists in-frame clones only, not all of them. The top ten clones hold 17% of a sample with about 70,000 clones, about 44% of them seen once. The investigators collected lesional scalp punch biopsies and peripheral blood from alopecia areata patients. This sample was included in a study of CD8+ T cells in alopecia areata. Study-level findings and limits: In lesional scalp, particularly from alopecia totalis/universalis, clonality was higher than in normal scalp.

The sequenced sample was CD8+ T cells sorted from blood, obtained at week 0. The sequence was collected from a human donor with alopecia areata. This chain connects TRBV7-9 to TRBJ1-1; perhaps TRBD1 as D (6 bases). As DNA, the CDR3 is TGTGCCAGCACCTTCGGCCAGACAGGTTTCATGAACACTGAAGCTTTCTTT. It translates to CASTFGQTGFMNTEAFF.